A single sample gave rise to the 6 T cell receptor beta chains below, sequenced in a study of blood T cell repertoires in COVID-19. The data were produced by immunoSEQ multiplex PCR, yet TCRdb's version contains in-frame clones alone and is incomplete. The sample shows roughly 170,000 clones, around 80% of them seen only once. Sequencing was done on a sample of peripheral blood. The origin of the receptors is a human donor in a cohort sampled during active COVID-19.

The V gene is TRBV19, the J gene TRBJ2-7, with D possibly TRBD2 on 5 matching bases. The CDR3 has 14 amino acids. CDR1 and CDR2 from the germline V gene are LNHDA and SQIVND (reference sequence). Trimming pared 4 bases from V and 1 base from J, leaving 11 bases between. This CDR3 is CASSTLPGSYEQYF. CDR3 nucleotide sequence: TGTGCCAGTAGTACCCTACCGGGATCCTACGAGCAGTACTTC.

CDR3 in amino acids: CAWSSGQGETLHF. CDR3 nucleotides: TGTGCCTGGAGTTCCGGGCAGGGGGAGACCCTCCACTTT. The chain recombines TRBV30 with TRBJ1-6; 7 bases align to TRBD1. The CDR3 is 13 amino acids. From germline, CDR1 is GTSNPN and CDR2 SVGIG (reference sequence). J was trimmed by 14 bases and V by 2 bases; bases with no gene match: 9.

V gene TRBV5-6 combines with J gene TRBJ2-1; no firm D call. Trimming pared 3 bases from V and 2 bases from J, leaving 15 bases between. The CDR3 sequence is 16 residues long. Looked up from germline, CDR1 is SGHDT and CDR2 is YYEEEE. The CDR3 loop reads CASSSRPQAPYNEQFF. CDR3 in DNA: TGTGCCAGCAGCTCCCGCCCTCAAGCTCCCTACAATGAGCAGTTCTTC.

This clone turned up a few times. The V call is TRBV30, the J call TRBJ1-5; TRBD1 is a possible D gene (5 bases). The germline CDR1 and CDR2 sequences are GTSNPN and SVGIG (reference sequence). This CDR3 comprises 14 residues. V gave up 1 base and J gave up 7 bases, with 14 bases separating them. CDR3 residues: CAWSGLAGNQPQHF. CDR3 nucleotide sequence: TGTGCCTGGAGTGGCCTCGCAGGGAACCAGCCCCAGCATTTT.

The chain combines TRBV5-1 with TRBJ2-7, with 7 nucleotides matching TRBD2. The V and J ends lost 4 bases and 2 bases, in that order; junction bases with no gene match: 12. There are 16 residues in the CDR3. Per germline, CDR1 SGHRS and CDR2 YFSETQ. This chain's CDR3 is CASSPLGGVEAYEQYF. The CDR3 nucleotides are TGCGCCAGCAGCCCTCTTGGGGGGGTTGAGGCCTACGAGCAGTACTTC.

V is TRBV3-1 (or the pseudogene TRBV3-2) and J is TRBJ2-3, with 7 bases matching TRBD2. The V and J ends lost 1 base and 6 bases, in that order; junction bases with no gene match: 7. Germline values: CDR1 LGHDT, CDR2 YNNKEL (reference sequence). The CDR3 covers 15 residues. CDR3 in amino acids: CASSQAGGGGDTQYF. DNA for the CDR3: TGTGCCAGCAGCCAAGCGGGGGGAGGAGGGGATACGCAGTATTTT.